Below are 24 T cell receptor beta chains sequenced from a single sample in a study of T-cell reconstitution after alpha-beta-depleted transplantation in children. The TCRbeta library was prepared with unique molecular identifiers. TCRdb re-derived calls from the PCR reads in MiXCR, one entry per CDR3 protein. The table lists a few hundred thousand distinct CDR3 sequences, around 13% of them singletons, with around 6% in the top ten. The starting material was PBMCs from the stem cell graft donor, obtained from the stem cell graft. These receptors were collected from a human donor who donated a stem cell graft to a child with combined immunodeficiency.

This clonotype was observed a handful of times. This chain uses TRBV9 with TRBJ2-1, with TRBD2 matching 11 bases. Trimming at V came to 3 bases and at J to 8 bases, leaving 13 bases not matched to a gene. This CDR3 has 17 amino acids. Per the germline V gene, CDR1 is SGDLS and CDR2 is YYNGEE. The CDR3 loop reads CASSAHPLAGGVHEQFF. The DNA for the CDR3 is TGTGCCAGCAGCGCCCACCCTTTAGCGGGAGGGGTCCATGAGCAGTTCTTC.

There are a few counts of this clonotype. The chain carries TRBV20-1 and TRBJ2-1, with D possibly being TRBD2 (5 bases). Germline loops: CDR1 DFQATT, CDR2 SNEGSKA (reference sequence). The CDR3 runs 15 residues. V was pared by 2 bases and J by 3 bases, with 14 bases between. The CDR3 region is CSARPPGRGYNEQFF. The CDR3 DNA follows: TGCAGTGCTAGACCGCCGGGGAGAGGCTACAATGAGCAGTTCTTC.

The sample holds a few counts of this clonotype. This rearrangement joins TRBV5-1 to TRBJ2-2, with TRBD2 matching over 13 bases. V was clipped by 2 bases and J by 4 bases; unmatched bases: 2. Germline CDR1 and CDR2: SGHRS and YFSETQ. The CDR3 contains 16 residues. CDR3 nucleotide sequence: TGCGCCAGCAGCTTACTAGCGGGAGGGCCCACCGGGGAGCTGTTTTTT. This encodes CASSLLAGGPTGELFF.

This clonotype has a handful of counts. The CDR3 coding sequence is TGCGCCAGCAGCCGTACAGGGACATCCGAGCAGTACTTC. The encoded protein is CASSRTGTSEQYF. This chain links TRBV5-1 with TRBJ2-7, with D maybe TRBD1 (6 bases). The V end was cut by 4 bases, the J end by 6 bases, with 14 bases between. The germline V gene has CDR1 SGHRS and CDR2 YFSETQ. CDR3 length equals 13 residues.

The gene calls are TRBV13 and TRBJ2-1; 13 nucleotides line up with TRBD2. The V segment lost 5 bases and the J segment 9 bases; nucleotides outside the gene matches: 7. From germline, CDR1 is PRHDT and CDR2 FYEKMQ (reference sequence). This CDR3 is built from 15 residues. The CDR3 coding sequence is TGTGCCAGCAGCCAGGGACTAGCGGGGCTAAGTGAGCAGTTCTTC. Translated, it gives CASSQGLAGLSEQFF.

The chain joins TRBV12-3 or TRBV12-4 to TRBJ2-5; D is undetermined. Trimming left V 5 bases short and J 1 base short, with 8 bases between. The CDR3 sequence is 13 residues long. CDR3 in DNA: TGTGCCAGCAGTCAAGGTGGCCAAGAGACCCAGTACTTC. Its translation is CASSQGGQETQYF.

This chain uses TRBV29-1 with TRBJ2-5, with TRBD2 identical over 7 bases. V shed 4 bases, J shed 9 bases, and the junction held 17 bases outside the gene matches. Germline values: CDR1 SQVTM, CDR2 ANQGSEA. The CDR3 extends over 15 amino acids. Written as DNA, the CDR3 is TGCAGCGTTGGTTCCCGGCTAGCGGTGGAAGTGCCCCAGTACTTC. Translated: CSVGSRLAVEVPQYF. The variable domain in full, with the rest retrieved from reference TRBV29-1 and TRBJ2-5, is SAVISQKPSRDICQRGTSLTIQCQVDSQVTMMFWYRQQPGQSLTLIATANQGSEATYESGFVIDKFPISRPNLTFSTLTVSNMSPEDSSIYLCSVGSRLAVEVPQYFGPGTRLLVL.

This clonotype turned up a few times. This chain uses TRBV29-1 with TRBJ2-2, with 7 bases fitting TRBD1. CDR3 size: 16 residues. Trimming cost V 4 bases and J 5 bases; bases outside gene matches: 13. From germline, CDR1 is SQVTM and CDR2 ANQGSEA. DNA of the CDR3: TGCAGCGTTGTGGGTGAGGGGGCTCATAGAACCGGGGAGCTGTTTTTT. Its translation is CSVVGEGAHRTGELFF.

This clonotype was observed at least ten times. This chain connects TRBV11-2 to TRBJ2-1, with D perhaps matching TRBD1 (6 bases). Germline V gene lookup returns CDR1 SGHAT and CDR2 FQNNGV. This CDR3 contains 16 residues. The V end lost 2 bases, the J end lost 0 bases, and 11 bases lay between the germline ends. CDR3 in amino acids: CASSLRTDSSYNEQFF. CDR3 nucleotides: TGTGCCAGCAGCTTAAGGACAGATAGCTCCTACAATGAGCAGTTCTTC.

J is TRBJ2-7 and V is TRBV29-1; 7 bases match TRBD1. V was pared by 1 base and J by 4 bases, with 4 bases of the junction left unmatched. CDR3 length equals 13 residues. Germline V gene sequence: CDR1 SQVTM, CDR2 ANQGSEA. In nucleotides, the CDR3 is TGCAGCGTTGAAGTAGGACAGGCTTACGAGCAGTACTTC. Translated, it gives CSVEVGQAYEQYF.

V gene TRBV12-3 or TRBV12-4 combines with J gene TRBJ2-1; a weak D match, TRBD1 (6 bases). This CDR3 is built from 15 residues. V gave up 9 bases and J gave up 0 bases, with 15 bases separating them. CDR3 residues: CASLSGTYSYNEQFF. The CDR3 DNA reads TGTGCCAGTTTATCCGGGACATACTCCTACAATGAGCAGTTCTTC.

This clonotype was seen only a few times. The gene calls are TRBV10-2 and TRBJ2-5, with 9 bases matching TRBD1. J was trimmed by 4 bases and V by 4 bases; bases with no gene match: 4. CDR1 is WSHSY, CDR2 SAAADI, per germline. The CDR3 consists of 14 residues. The CDR3 region is CASSAGQGIETQYF. CDR3 nucleotides: TGCGCCAGCAGTGCAGGACAGGGGATAGAGACCCAGTACTTC.

This clonotype was observed a handful of times. As DNA, the CDR3 is TGCAGTGCTAGAGTGGCAGGCCCTAATGAGCAGTTCTTC. Translation: CSARVAGPNEQFF. The chain has TRBV20-1 and TRBJ2-1; D unclear. The CDR3 loop spans 13 amino acids. Between the trimmed V and J ends, which lost 1 base and 7 bases, there was a span of 11 bases. CDR1 and CDR2 from the germline V gene are DFQATT and SNEGSKA (reference sequence).

This clonotype has just a few counts. This chain connects TRBV6-1 to TRBJ2-4, with TRBD2 identical over 11 bases. This CDR3 spans 14 amino acids. The trim removed 8 bases at V and 6 bases at J, leaving 6 bases unmatched. CDR1 and CDR2 (germline): MNHNS, SASEGT. The CDR3 region is CASSSTSGRNIQYF. The CDR3 nucleotides read TGTGCCAGCTCGTCTACTAGCGGGAGAAACATTCAGTACTTC.

The gene calls are TRBV10-3 and TRBJ2-3, with D unclear. Trimming shortened V by 5 bases and J by 3 bases, and 12 bases separated the two germline ends. This CDR3 spans 14 amino acids. CDR1 is ENHRY, CDR2 SYGVKD, per germline. The CDR3 nucleotides are TGTGCCATCAGTCTGGGTCTAGGAACAGATACGCAGTATTTT. This sequence encodes CAISLGLGTDTQYF.

There are many counts of this clonotype. This chain uses TRBV9 with TRBJ2-1; possibly TRBD2 for D (5 bases). The CDR3 length is 13 residues. The ends were cut back, 3 bases at V and 6 bases at J, with 10 bases in the middle. Germline CDR1 reads SGDLS; CDR2 reads YYNGEE. The CDR3 sequence is CASSEERPNEQFF. CDR3 nucleotide sequence: TGTGCCAGCAGCGAAGAGCGGCCCAATGAGCAGTTCTTC.

This clonotype was observed many times. The rearrangement joins TRBV11-2 to TRBJ2-1; 8 bases are shared with TRBD2. V lost 5 bases to trimming and J lost 3 bases; unmatched junction nucleotides: 9. CDR3 length: 16 amino acids. Per germline, CDR1 SGHAT and CDR2 FQNNGV. CDR3 amino acids: CASSDKAGALYNEQFF. The CDR3 DNA sequence: TGTGCCAGCAGCGATAAAGCGGGGGCCCTCTACAATGAGCAGTTCTTC.

This clonotype was observed a few times. The chain links TRBV5-1 to TRBJ2-5; D may correspond to TRBD1 or TRBD2 (5 bases each). CDR1 is SGHRS, CDR2 YFSETQ, per germline. The CDR3 length is 13 residues. Trimming cost V 4 bases and J 5 bases, with 12 bases left between them. The CDR3 bases are TGCGCCAGCAGCATCGGGACGGGGGAGACCCAGTACTTC. Its protein product is CASSIGTGETQYF.

At least ten counts were recorded for this clonotype. This chain links TRBV25-1 with TRBJ2-1; 9 bases are shared with TRBD2. This CDR3 region has 16 residues. The germline gives CDR1 MGHDK, CDR2 SYGVNS. The J segment lost 1 base and the V segment lost 3 bases, leaving 4 bases of the junction unmatched. The CDR3 DNA reads as TGTGCCAGCAGTGATCCTCTAGCGGGATCCTACAATGAGCAGTTCTTC. This translates into CASSDPLAGSYNEQFF.

This clonotype was counted a few times. CDR3 sequence reads: CASSFVPHRAKNIQYF. In nucleotides, the CDR3 is TGCGCCAGCAGCTTCGTCCCCCACAGGGCCAAAAACATTCAGTACTTC. V gene TRBV5-1 combines with J gene TRBJ2-4; perhaps TRBD1 as D (5 bases). From germline, CDR1 is SGHRS and CDR2 YFSETQ. Trimming removed 2 bases from V and 1 base from J, with 13 bases in between. This CDR3 comprises 16 residues.

This clonotype was counted many times. V is TRBV7-9 and J is TRBJ2-7; D unresolved. Deletions cut 4 bases from V and 4 bases from J, with 8 bases between. The V gene's germline CDR1 is SEHNR and CDR2 FQNEAQ (reference sequence). The CDR3 has 12 amino acids. As DNA, the CDR3 is TGTGCCAGCAGCTCCCCCCCTTACGAGCAGTACTTC. As protein: CASSSPPYEQYF. Drawing the rest from reference TRBV7-9 and TRBJ2-7, the complete variable domain is DTGVSQNPRHKITKRGQNVTFRCDPISEHNRLYWYRQTLGQGPEFLTYFQNEAQLEKSRLLSDRFSAERPKGSFSTLEIQRTEQGDSAMYLCASSSPPYEQYFGPGTRLTVT.

V and J are TRBV7-9 and TRBJ2-2; possible D gene TRBD2, 6 bases. This CDR3 has 11 residues. Trimming removed 5 bases at V and 15 bases at J, with 13 bases between. Germline CDR1 is SEHNR and CDR2 is FQNEAQ (reference sequence). The CDR3 reads CASSISSGVFF. The CDR3 coding sequence is TGTGCCAGCAGCATCTCTTCGGGAGTGTTTTTT. The variable domain in full, completed from reference TRBV7-9 and TRBJ2-2, reads DTGVSQNPRHKITKRGQNVTFRCDPISEHNRLYWYRQTLGQGPEFLTYFQNEAQLEKSRLLSDRFSAERPKGSFSTLEIQRTEQGDSAMYLCASSISSGVFFGEGSRLTVL.

The rearrangement uses TRBV10-3 and TRBJ2-5; no clear D. Germline V lookup: CDR1 ENHRY, CDR2 SYGVKD. This CDR3 has 14 amino acids. V was pared by 0 bases and J by 2 bases, with 7 bases between. This CDR3 is CAISESNRQETQYF. The CDR3 coding sequence is TGTGCCATCAGTGAGTCGAACAGACAAGAGACCCAGTACTTC.

The chain is built from TRBV27 and TRBJ1-2; TRBD1 matches 11 bases. The CDR3 covers 12 residues. V lost 8 bases and J lost 6; bases outside the gene matches: 2. From germline, CDR1 is MNHEY and CDR2 SMNVEV (reference sequence). The CDR3 loop reads CASGDRGDGYTF. The CDR3 DNA reads as TGTGCCAGCGGGGACAGGGGGGATGGCTACACCTTC.